This TCR beta chain came from a study of beta chain features in type 1 diabetes. Without exception, sorted populations had purity beyond 95%. Study results and limitations: PCR, the amplification step, might favor shorter templates, equally in patients and controls. Moderately but significantly shorter TCRB CDR3s were found in Type 1 diabetes patients in all four CD4+ subsets. At VDJ recombination sites, type 1 diabetes patients had fewer insertions and more deleted nucleotides.

Sequencing targeted expressed TCRB transcripts, as all isolated RNA had been reverse transcribed. Sequencing was performed with immunoSEQ multiplex PCR; in TCRdb, only in-frame clones are kept and a portion is missing. The data contain hundreds of thousands of clones, around 15% of them singletons. This clone appeared a few times. Its antigen is still unknown. What was sequenced was naive CD4+ T cells from blood. This TCR came from a young man with type 1 diabetes.

The CDR3: CASSPLGTSGRLNIQYF. The CDR3 coding sequence is TGTGCCAGCAGCCCCTTAGGGACTAGCGGGAGATTAAACATTCAGTACTTC. V is TRBV4-2 and J is TRBJ2-4, with 14 bases identical to TRBD2. CDR3 length: 17 residues. Per the germline V gene, CDR1 is LGHNA and CDR2 is YNFKEQ. V lost 4 bases and J lost 6; bases outside the gene matches: 8.